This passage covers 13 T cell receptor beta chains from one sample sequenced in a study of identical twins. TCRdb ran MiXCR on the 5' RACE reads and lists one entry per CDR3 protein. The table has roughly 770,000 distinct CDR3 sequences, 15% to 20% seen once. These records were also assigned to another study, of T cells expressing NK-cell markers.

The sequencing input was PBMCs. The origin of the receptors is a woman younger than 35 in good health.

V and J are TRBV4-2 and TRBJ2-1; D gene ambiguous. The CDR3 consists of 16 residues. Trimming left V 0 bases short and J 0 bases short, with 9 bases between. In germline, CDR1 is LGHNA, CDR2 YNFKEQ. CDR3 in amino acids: CASSQDLIRSYNEQFF. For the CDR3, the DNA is TGTGCCAGCAGCCAAGATTTGATACGCTCCTACAATGAGCAGTTCTTC.

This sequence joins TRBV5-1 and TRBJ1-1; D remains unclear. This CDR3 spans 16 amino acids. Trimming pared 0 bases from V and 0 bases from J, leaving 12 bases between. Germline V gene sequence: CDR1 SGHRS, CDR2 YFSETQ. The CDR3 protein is CASSLEGSGMNTEAFF. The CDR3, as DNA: TGCGCCAGCAGCTTGGAAGGTAGCGGGATGAACACTGAAGCTTTCTTT.

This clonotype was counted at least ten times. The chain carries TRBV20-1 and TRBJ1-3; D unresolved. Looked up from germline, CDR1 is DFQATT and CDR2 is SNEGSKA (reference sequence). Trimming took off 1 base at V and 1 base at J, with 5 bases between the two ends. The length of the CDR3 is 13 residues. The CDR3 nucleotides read TGCAGTGCTAGAGCAGAGTCTGGAAACACCATATATTTT. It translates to CSARAESGNTIYF.

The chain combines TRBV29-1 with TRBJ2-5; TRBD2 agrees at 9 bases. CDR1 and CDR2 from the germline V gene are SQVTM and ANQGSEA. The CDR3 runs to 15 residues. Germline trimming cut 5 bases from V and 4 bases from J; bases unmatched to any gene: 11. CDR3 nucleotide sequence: TGCAGCGTTCACAGGAGAGGGACTAGCAGAGAGACCCAGTACTTC. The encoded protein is CSVHRRGTSRETQYF. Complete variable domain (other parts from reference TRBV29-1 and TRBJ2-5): SAVISQKPSRDICQRGTSLTIQCQVDSQVTMMFWYRQQPGQSLTLIATANQGSEATYESGFVIDKFPISRPNLTFSTLTVSNMSPEDSSIYLCSVHRRGTSRETQYFGPGTRLLVL.

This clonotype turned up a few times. The CDR3 reads CASSNTAGHSYNEQFF. For the CDR3, the DNA is TGTGCCAGCAGCAATACAGCGGGCCACTCCTACAATGAGCAGTTCTTC. This rearrangement joins TRBV9 to TRBJ2-1; maybe TRBD2 (6 bases). V dropped 4 bases and J dropped 0 bases, with 14 bases sitting between them. Looked up from germline, CDR1 is SGDLS and CDR2 is YYNGEE. The CDR3 is 16 amino acids.

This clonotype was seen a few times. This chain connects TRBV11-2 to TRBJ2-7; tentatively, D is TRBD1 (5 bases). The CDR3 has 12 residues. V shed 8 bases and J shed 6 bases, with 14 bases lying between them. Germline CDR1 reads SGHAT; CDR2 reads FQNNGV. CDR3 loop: CASGRSGPEQYF. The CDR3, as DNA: TGTGCCAGCGGAAGATCAGGGCCCGAGCAGTACTTC.

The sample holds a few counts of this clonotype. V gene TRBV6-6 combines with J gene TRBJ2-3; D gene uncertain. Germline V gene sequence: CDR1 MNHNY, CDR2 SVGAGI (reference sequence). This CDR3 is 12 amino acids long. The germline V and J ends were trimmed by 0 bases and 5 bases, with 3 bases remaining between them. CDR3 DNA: TGTGCCAGCAGTTACTCCGTAGATACGCAGTATTTT. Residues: CASSYSVDTQYF.

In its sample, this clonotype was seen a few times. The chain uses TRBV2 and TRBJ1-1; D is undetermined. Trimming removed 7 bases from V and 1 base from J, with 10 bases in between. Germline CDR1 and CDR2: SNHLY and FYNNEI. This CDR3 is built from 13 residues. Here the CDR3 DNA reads TGTGCCAGCACTAAAGACCAGAACACTGAAGCTTTCTTT. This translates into CASTKDQNTEAFF.

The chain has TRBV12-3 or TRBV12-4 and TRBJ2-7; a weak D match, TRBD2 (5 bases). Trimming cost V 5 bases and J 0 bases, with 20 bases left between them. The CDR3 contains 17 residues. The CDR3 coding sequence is TGTGCCAGCAGTCCCTCGGGGTGGGATGGGAGCTCCTACGAGCAGTACTTC. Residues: CASSPSGWDGSSYEQYF.

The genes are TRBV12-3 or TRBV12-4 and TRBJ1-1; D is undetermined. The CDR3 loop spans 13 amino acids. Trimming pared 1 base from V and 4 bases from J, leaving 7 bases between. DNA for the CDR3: TGTGCCAGCAGTTTAGAGGAGCGCACTGAAGCTTTCTTT. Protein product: CASSLEERTEAFF.

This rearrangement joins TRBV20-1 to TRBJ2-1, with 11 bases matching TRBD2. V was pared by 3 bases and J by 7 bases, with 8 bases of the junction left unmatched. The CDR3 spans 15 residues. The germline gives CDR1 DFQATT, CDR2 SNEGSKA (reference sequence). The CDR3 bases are TGCAGTGCTAGGCCACTAGCGGGAGTCAGAAATGAGCAGTTCTTC. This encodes CSARPLAGVRNEQFF.

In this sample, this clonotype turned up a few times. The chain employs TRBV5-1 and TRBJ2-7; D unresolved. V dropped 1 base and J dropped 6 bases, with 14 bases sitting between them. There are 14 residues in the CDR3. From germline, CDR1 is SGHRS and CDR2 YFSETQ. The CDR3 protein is CASSLRQYGSEQYF. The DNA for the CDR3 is TGCGCCAGCAGCTTGCGTCAGTACGGAAGCGAGCAGTACTTC.

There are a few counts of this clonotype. The CDR3 loop is CASSFGGGYTGELFF. The CDR3 coding sequence is TGTGCCAGCAGCTTTGGCGGGGGTTACACCGGGGAGCTGTTTTTT. The rearrangement uses TRBV7-9 and TRBJ2-2; 7 bases map to TRBD2. This CDR3 contains 15 residues. V lost 3 bases and J lost 3; bases outside the gene matches: 4. Germline V lookup: CDR1 SEHNR, CDR2 FQNEAQ (reference sequence). The full variable domain, rest sourced from reference TRBV7-9 and TRBJ2-2, is DTGVSQNPRHKITKRGQNVTFRCDPISEHNRLYWYRQTLGQGPEFLTYFQNEAQLEKSRLLSDRFSAERPKGSFSTLEIQRTEQGDSAMYLCASSFGGGYTGELFFGEGSRLTVL.